These 16 T cell receptor beta chains came from one sample sequenced in a study of blood T cell repertoires in COVID-19 (dated by TCRdb to about 2020). Preparation of the library involved the immunoSEQ multiplex PCR assay. TCRdb carries this immuneACCESS record with in-frame sequences only. Its versions omit some clonotypes, under half of them owing to an unresolved V gene in the studies checked, with the rest unexplained. The sample includes about 110,000 clones, with over 60% observed a single time. The ten largest clones add up to 16% of the sample. Source material: peripheral blood. These receptors were taken from a woman of 80 years or more with active or convalescent COVID-19.

Here the CDR3 DNA reads TGTGCCAGCAGTTCCCCTGCACTAGCGGAGAGACCCTACGAGCAGTACTTC. Residues: CASSSPALAERPYEQYF. The chain uses TRBV28 and TRBJ2-7; TRBD2 agrees at 8 bases. V was clipped by 4 bases and J by 2 bases; unmatched bases: 13. The CDR3 totals 17 residues. The germline gives CDR1 MDHEN, CDR2 SYDVKM.

This clone was seen a single time. The chain combines TRBV7-8 with TRBJ1-4; 12 nucleotides line up with TRBD1. Germline lookup yields CDR1 SGHVS and CDR2 FQNEAQ. CDR3 length: 16 residues. Trimming at V came to 1 base and at J to 12 bases, leaving 9 bases not matched to a gene. Written as DNA, the CDR3 is TGTGCCAGCAGCTTAGGCCACGGGACAGGGGGCGAACAACTGTTTTTT. It codes for CASSLGHGTGGEQLFF.

This clone was detected a few times. The chain couples TRBV28 to TRBJ1-2; D is uncertain. The V end was cut by 2 bases, the J end by 2 bases, with 6 bases between. The CDR3 totals 13 residues. CDR1 is MDHEN, CDR2 SYDVKM, per germline. Here the CDR3 reads CASSLTGNYGYTF. The CDR3, as DNA: TGTGCCAGCAGTTTAACGGGGAACTATGGCTACACCTTC.

The table lists this clone with a count of one. This sequence joins TRBV5-8 and TRBJ1-1, with a possible D match to TRBD1 (5 bases). There are 14 residues in the CDR3. CDR1 and CDR2 from the germline V gene are SGHTS and YDEGEE. Between the trimmed V and J ends, which lost 4 bases and 3 bases, there was a span of 13 bases. CDR3 DNA sequence: TGTGCCAGCAGCGGGGGGGTTTGGGACACTGAAGCTTTCTTT. Translation gives CASSGGVWDTEAFF.

The chain employs TRBV27 and TRBJ1-4; 9 nucleotides line up with TRBD1. This CDR3 has 14 amino acids. Trimming removed 5 bases from V and 6 bases from J; junction bases left unmatched: 4. Germline CDR1 is MNHEY and CDR2 is SMNVEV (reference sequence). CDR3 bases: TGTGCCAGCAGTCACAGGGGGCCAGATGAAAAACTGTTTTTT. Protein sequence: CASSHRGPDEKLFF. The variable domain in full, completed from reference TRBV27 and TRBJ1-4, reads EAQVTQNPRYLITVTGKKLTVTCSQNMNHEYMSWYRQDPGLGLRQIYYSMNVEVTDKGDVPEGYKVSRKEKRNFPLILESPSPNQTSLYFCASSHRGPDEKLFFGSGTQLSVL.

This clone has a handful of counts. V usage is TRBV6-2 or TRBV6-3 and J usage is TRBJ1-5, with TRBD1 identical over 7 bases. The V gene's germline CDR1 is MNHEY and CDR2 SVGEGT. This CDR3 has 17 amino acids. The V and J ends lost 1 base and 0 bases, in that order; junction bases with no gene match: 6. CDR3 loop: CASSYLGPGGSNQPQHF. The CDR3 DNA follows: TGTGCCAGCAGTTACTTGGGGCCAGGGGGTAGCAATCAGCCCCAGCATTTT.

CDR3 DNA: TGTGCCAGCAGAGATACAGGAGGGCCGGATACGCAGTATTTT. Translated, it gives CASRDTGGPDTQYF. The V call is TRBV6-6, the J call TRBJ2-3; D is perhaps TRBD2 (6 bases). The CDR3 covers 14 residues. Between the trimmed V and J ends, which lost 6 bases and 6 bases, there was a span of 16 bases. Germline V gene lookup returns CDR1 MNHNY and CDR2 SVGAGI (reference sequence).

The rearrangement links TRBV4-2 to TRBJ2-3; a possible D gene is TRBD2 (6 bases). The germline CDR1 and CDR2 sequences are LGHNA and YNFKEQ. This CDR3 region has 13 residues. Trimming stripped 4 bases from V and 7 bases from J, with 12 bases between. The CDR3 DNA follows: TGTGCCAGCAGCCCCCTTCGGGGGTATACGCAGTATTTT. Translating gives CASSPLRGYTQYF.

The chain is built from TRBV2 and TRBJ2-7; tentatively, D is TRBD1 (7 bases). Germline V gene sequence: CDR1 SNHLY, CDR2 FYNNEI. This CDR3 has 15 residues. The V end was cut by 7 bases, the J end by 2 bases, with 18 bases between. In nucleotides, the CDR3 is TGTGCCAGCAAAGATAGGCAGGGGGGAACCTACGAGCAGTACTTC. Its protein is CASKDRQGGTYEQYF.

The CDR3 loop reads CASSSGLAGGNTGELFF. CDR3 in DNA: TGTGCCAGCAGCTCGGGACTAGCGGGAGGGAACACCGGGGAGCTGTTTTTT. The chain recombines TRBV5-8 with TRBJ2-2; 15 bases are a match to TRBD2. Germline V lookup: CDR1 SGHTS, CDR2 YDEGEE. Losses at the gene ends were 3 bases for V and 1 base for J; bases not matched to a gene: 1. This CDR3 has 17 amino acids. Looking up the rest from reference TRBV5-8 and TRBJ2-2 gives the full variable domain: EAGVTQSPTHLIKTRGQQATLRCSPISGHTSVYWYQQALGLGLQFLLWYDEGEERNRGNFPPRFSGRQFPNYSSELNVNALELEDSALYLCASSSGLAGGNTGELFFGEGSRLTVL.

The V call is TRBV5-1, the J call TRBJ2-3; maybe TRBD2 (6 bases). V lost 3 bases, J lost 6 bases, and 14 bases lay in between. Germline V gene lookup returns CDR1 SGHRS and CDR2 YFSETQ. The CDR3 contains 14 residues. CDR3 sequence reads: CASSWDSGRDTQYF. CDR3 DNA sequence: TGCGCCAGCAGCTGGGACTCGGGGAGGGATACGCAGTATTTT.

The chain combines TRBV28 with TRBJ1-2, with 7 bases lining up with TRBD1. Germline CDR1 is MDHEN and CDR2 is SYDVKM. This CDR3 spans 15 amino acids. V shed 7 bases, J shed 5 bases, and the junction held 13 bases outside the gene matches. CDR3 DNA: TGTGCCAGCAAGCTTCGACAGGGCGGAGGTTATGGCTACACCTTC. It specifies CASKLRQGGGYGYTF.

The chain carries TRBV29-1 and TRBJ1-2; the D is unclear. Germline V lookup: CDR1 SQVTM, CDR2 ANQGSEA. Trimming took off 2 bases at V and 8 bases at J, with 15 bases between the two ends. This CDR3 spans 13 amino acids. The CDR3 DNA follows: TGCAGCGTTGAATTACCAGCTGTGAGGGGCTACACCTTC. It encodes CSVELPAVRGYTF.

V usage is TRBV7-8 and J usage is TRBJ2-5; D is perhaps TRBD1 (7 bases). The V and J ends lost 5 bases and 3 bases respectively, with 22 bases between them. This CDR3 is built from 17 residues. Germline values: CDR1 SGHVS, CDR2 FQNEAQ. CDR3 bases: TGTGCCAGCAGCCCGTCCCAGGGGGGAAGGCGAGAAGAGACCCAGTACTTC. Translated: CASSPSQGGRREETQYF.

The CDR3: CASSSQGLEQFF. The CDR3 DNA reads as TGTGCCAGCAGCTCCCAGGGACTTGAGCAGTTCTTC. The V and J genes are TRBV7-3 and TRBJ2-1; perhaps TRBD2 as D (6 bases). The germline V gene has CDR1 SGHTA and CDR2 FQGTGA. There are 12 residues in the CDR3. Trimming took off 4 bases at V and 9 bases at J, with 10 bases between the two ends.

This sequence joins TRBV20-1 and TRBJ2-5, with a weak D call TRBD1 (6 bases). The length of the CDR3 is 13 residues. Germline CDR1 DFQATT, CDR2 SNEGSKA (reference sequence). The V end was cut by 3 bases, the J end by 3 bases, with 11 bases between. DNA for the CDR3: TGCAGTGCTAGTTTACGGACAGAAGAGACCCAGTACTTC. Its protein is CSASLRTEETQYF.